This TCR beta chain comes out of a study of naive and memory T cell subsets. Amplification of ligated cDNA took four PCR rounds with SP2 and nested alpha and beta constant primers. Blood and skin TCR RNA was reverse transcribed with alpha and beta constant primers. TCRdb passed the UMI-ligation and nested PCR reads through MiXCR, listing each CDR3 protein once. The table lists about 25,000 distinct CDR3 sequences, roughly 5.5% of them singletons. Findings of the study overall: TCR transcript changes with activation or differentiation may affect this RNA method.

This clonotype was seen more than once but under ten times. The antigen is not known. The library had UMIs added by 3' ligation of an oligonucleotide to TCR cDNA. Whole blood, roughly 2.4 ml, came from adult healthy volunteers. Input was roughly 1 to 1000 ng of DNase-treated total RNA without cell sorting. V shed 5 bases, J shed 4 bases, and the junction held 6 bases outside the gene matches. Per germline, CDR1 LNHDA and CDR2 SQIVND (reference sequence). This CDR3 region has 15 residues. The TCR comes from an adult in good health. The chain employs TRBV19 and TRBJ2-2; 8 nucleotides line up with TRBD1. Sequencing was performed on blood. The CDR3 spells CASSLGQAFTGELFF. CDR3 coding DNA: TGTGCCAGTAGTCTGGGACAGGCGTTCACCGGGGAGCTGTTTTTT.